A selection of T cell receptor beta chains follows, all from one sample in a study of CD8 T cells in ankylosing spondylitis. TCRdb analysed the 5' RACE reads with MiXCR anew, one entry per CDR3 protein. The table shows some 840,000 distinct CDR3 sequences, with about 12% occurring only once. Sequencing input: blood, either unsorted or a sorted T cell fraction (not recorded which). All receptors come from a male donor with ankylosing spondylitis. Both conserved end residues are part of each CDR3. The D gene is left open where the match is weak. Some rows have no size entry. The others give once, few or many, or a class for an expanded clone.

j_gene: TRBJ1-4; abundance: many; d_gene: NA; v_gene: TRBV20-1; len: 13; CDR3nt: TGCAGTGCAGGGGCGGCGGGACGCGAAAAACTGTTTTTT; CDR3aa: CSAGAAGREKLFF
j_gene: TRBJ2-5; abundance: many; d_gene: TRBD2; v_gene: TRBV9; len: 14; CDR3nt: TGTGCCAGCAGCCTTAGCGGGTGGCGGGAGACCCAGTACTTC; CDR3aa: CASSLSGWRETQYF
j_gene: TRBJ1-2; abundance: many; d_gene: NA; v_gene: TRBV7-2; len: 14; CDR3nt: TGTGCCAGCAGCTTAGTTGGGGGAAGCTATGGCTACACCTTC; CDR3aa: CASSLVGGSYGYTF
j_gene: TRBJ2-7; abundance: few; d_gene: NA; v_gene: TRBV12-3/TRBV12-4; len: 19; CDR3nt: TGTGCCAGCAGCCCTGACCCCTCGGACCCCATATCTCCCTCCTACGAGCAGTACTTC; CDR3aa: CASSPDPSDPISPSYEQYF
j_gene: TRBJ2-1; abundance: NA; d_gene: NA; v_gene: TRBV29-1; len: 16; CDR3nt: TGCAGCGTTGAAGAAGGAGGGGCGAGCTCCTACAATGAGCAGTTCTTC; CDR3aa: CSVEEGGASSYNEQFF
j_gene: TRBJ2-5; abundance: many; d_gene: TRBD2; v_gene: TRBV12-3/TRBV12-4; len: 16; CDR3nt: TGTGCCAGCAGTTTTCTCTGGGCTAGCGGGATGGAGACCCAGTACTTC; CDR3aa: CASSFLWASGMETQYF
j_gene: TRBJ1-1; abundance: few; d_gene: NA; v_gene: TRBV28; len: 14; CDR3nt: TGTGCCAGCAGGACCGGGCCACCAGGGTCCGAAGCTTTCTTT; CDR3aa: CASRTGPPGSEAFF
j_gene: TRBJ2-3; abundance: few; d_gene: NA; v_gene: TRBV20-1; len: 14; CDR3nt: TGCAGTGCCCGAGGGGCGGCCACCACAGATACGCAGTATTTT; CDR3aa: CSARGAATTDTQYF
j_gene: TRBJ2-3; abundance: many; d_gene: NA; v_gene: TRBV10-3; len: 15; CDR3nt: TGTGCCATCCGGCCGACGACCCATGACACAGATACGCAGTATTTT; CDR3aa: CAIRPTTHDTDTQYF
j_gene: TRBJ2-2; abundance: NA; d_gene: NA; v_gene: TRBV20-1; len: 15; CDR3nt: TGCAGTGCCAGAGATCGCAGGAAGGGCACCGGGGAGCTGTTTTTT; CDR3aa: CSARDRRKGTGELFF
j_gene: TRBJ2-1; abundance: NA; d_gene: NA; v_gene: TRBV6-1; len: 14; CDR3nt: TGTGCCAGCAGTACGATAGGGGCCTACAATGAGCAGTTCTTC; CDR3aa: CASSTIGAYNEQFF
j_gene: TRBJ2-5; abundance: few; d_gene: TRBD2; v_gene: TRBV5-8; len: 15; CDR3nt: TGTGCCAGCAGCTTTGAGGGGAGGGGAGTGGAGACCCAGTACTTC; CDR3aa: CASSFEGRGVETQYF
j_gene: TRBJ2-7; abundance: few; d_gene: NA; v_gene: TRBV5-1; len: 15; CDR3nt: TGCGCCAGCAGCTTGTATGGGACGGTTACCTACGAGCAGTACTTC; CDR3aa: CASSLYGTVTYEQYF
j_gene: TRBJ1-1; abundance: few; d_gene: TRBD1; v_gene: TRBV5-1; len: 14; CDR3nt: TGCGCCAGCAGCTTGGTGGACAGGGATACTGAAGCTTTCTTT; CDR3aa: CASSLVDRDTEAFF
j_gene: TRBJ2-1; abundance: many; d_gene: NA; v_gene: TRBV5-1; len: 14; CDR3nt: TGCGCCAGCAGCTCTGGAAGTTCCTACAATGAGCAGTTCTTC; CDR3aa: CASSSGSSYNEQFF
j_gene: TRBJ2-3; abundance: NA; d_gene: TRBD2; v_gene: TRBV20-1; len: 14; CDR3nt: TGCAGTGCGCATAGCGGGGGGGCCGAGGATACGCAGTATTTT; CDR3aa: CSAHSGGAEDTQYF
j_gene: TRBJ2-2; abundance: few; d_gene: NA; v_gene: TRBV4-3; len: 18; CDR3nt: TGCGCCAGCAGCCAAGTTTACGACGAGGGATGGGACACCGGGGAGCTGTTTTTT; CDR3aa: CASSQVYDEGWDTGELFF
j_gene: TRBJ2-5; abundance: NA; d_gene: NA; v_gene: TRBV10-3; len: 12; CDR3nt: TGTGCCACCATGGCTCACCAAGAGACCCAGTACTTC; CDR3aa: CATMAHQETQYF
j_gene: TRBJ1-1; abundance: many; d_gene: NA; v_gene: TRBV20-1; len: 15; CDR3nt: TGCAGTGCTAGAAGAGACATGACTAGTGCGTCGGAAGCTTTCTTT; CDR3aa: CSARRDMTSASEAFF
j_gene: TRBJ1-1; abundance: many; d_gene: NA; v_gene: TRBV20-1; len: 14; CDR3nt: TGCAGTGCTAGAGATACTCGGGGAAACACTGAAGCTTTCTTT; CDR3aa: CSARDTRGNTEAFF
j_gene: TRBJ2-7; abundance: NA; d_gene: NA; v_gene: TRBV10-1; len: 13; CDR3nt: TGCGCCAGCAGTGAGTCGGGAGCCGGGGAGCAGTACTTC; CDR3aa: CASSESGAGEQYF
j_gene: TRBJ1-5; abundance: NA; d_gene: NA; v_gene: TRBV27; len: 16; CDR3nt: TGTGCCAGCCAGACTAGTTTCACAGGGATGAAACAGCCCCAGCATTTT; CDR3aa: CASQTSFTGMKQPQHF
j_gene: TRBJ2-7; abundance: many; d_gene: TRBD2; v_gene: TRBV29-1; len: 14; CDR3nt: TGCAGCGCAAGACTAGCGGTGAGCTCCTACGAGCAGTACTTC; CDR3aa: CSARLAVSSYEQYF
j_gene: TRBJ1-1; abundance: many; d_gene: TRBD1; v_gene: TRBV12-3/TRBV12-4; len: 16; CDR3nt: TGTGCCAGCAGTCCCGAGGGGGTTACAGGGGTGGCTGAAGCTTTCTTT; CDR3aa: CASSPEGVTGVAEAFF
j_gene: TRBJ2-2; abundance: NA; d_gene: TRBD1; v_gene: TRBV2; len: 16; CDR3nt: TGTGCCAGCAAGATCGGGACAGACCGAACCACCGGGGAGCTGTTTTTT; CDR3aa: CASKIGTDRTTGELFF